The 32 T cell receptor beta chains below all came from one sample that was sequenced in a study of CD8+CD57+ T cells in acquired aplastic anemia. Profiles of TCR beta VDJ and CDR3 were generated from a genomic DNA template. Using its own MiXCR run on the reads, TCRdb lists one record per CDR3 protein. The table lists some 200,000 distinct CDR3 sequences, roughly 45% of them singletons. Flow cytometry had shown expanded CD8+CD57+ cells in the patients chosen for sequencing. The sequenced material came from sorted CD4+, CD8+, or CD8+CD57+ T cells (not recorded which) from PBMCs. The receptor set was obtained from a human donor with aplastic anemia.

This clonotype was recorded at least ten times. J is TRBJ1-4 and V is TRBV7-9; no definite D call. V lost 4 bases, J lost 7 bases, and 4 bases lay in between. Germline loops: CDR1 SEHNR, CDR2 FQNEAQ (reference sequence). The CDR3 loop spans 11 amino acids. The chain's CDR3 is CASSSSEKLFF. In nucleotides, the CDR3 is TGTGCCAGCAGCTCTAGTGAAAAACTGTTTTTT.

This clonotype was observed many times. CDR3 in amino acids: CASSMNVKNTEAFF. The CDR3 DNA is TGTGCCAGTAGTATGAACGTCAAGAACACTGAAGCTTTCTTT. The chain is built from TRBV19 and TRBJ1-1; no definite D call. CDR1 LNHDA and CDR2 SQIVND come from the germline V gene (reference sequence). The V end lost 3 bases, the J end lost 1 base, and 9 bases lay between the germline ends. The CDR3 covers 14 residues.

There are many counts of this clonotype. This rearrangement joins TRBV6-5 to TRBJ1-1, with TRBD1 as a possible D gene (6 bases). The CDR3 consists of 14 residues. Germline loops: CDR1 MNHEY, CDR2 SVGAGI. The ends were cut back, 8 bases at V and 5 bases at J, with 18 bases in the middle. CDR3 loop: CASGDPGARTEAFF. CDR3 sequence (DNA): TGTGCCAGCGGGGATCCGGGGGCTCGGACTGAAGCTTTCTTT.

This clonotype was seen at least ten times. The rearrangement joins TRBV20-1 to TRBJ1-4, with a tentative D call TRBD1 (5 bases). The CDR3 length is 16 residues. Between the trimmed V and J ends, which lost 0 bases and 3 bases, there was a span of 14 bases. Germline V CDR1 and CDR2: DFQATT, SNEGSKA (reference sequence). CDR3 amino acids: CSARDPMRGANEKLFF. For the CDR3, the DNA is TGCAGTGCTAGAGATCCCATGAGGGGAGCTAATGAAAAACTGTTTTTT.

The chain has TRBV20-1 and TRBJ2-5, with D possibly matching TRBD2 (5 bases). CDR1 and CDR2 from the germline V gene are DFQATT and SNEGSKA (reference sequence). CDR3 length equals 14 residues. Trimming cost V 6 bases and J 2 bases, with 16 bases left between them. CDR3 DNA: TGCAGTGCCAGCAGTGCTCGGGGACAAGAGACCCAGTACTTC. This translates into CSASSARGQETQYF.

This clonotype was counted ten times or more. The rearrangement uses TRBV6-1 and TRBJ2-2; unclear D gene. This CDR3 contains 12 residues. The germline CDR1 and CDR2 sequences are MNHNS and SASEGT. V shed 8 bases and J shed 4 bases, with 8 bases lying between them. CDR3 DNA: TGTGCCAGCTTGTCCTCCACCGGGGAGCTGTTTTTT. Amino acid sequence: CASLSSTGELFF.

About this clonotype itself: This may stem from a read error, because a much larger clone lies one nucleotide away. The chain links TRBV9 to TRBJ1-2; D gene unclear. CDR1 and CDR2 (germline): SGDLS, YYNGEE. CDR3 length: 12 amino acids. CDR3 region: CACSQAGFGYTF. CDR3 in DNA: TGTGCCTGCAGCCAAGCGGGGTTCGGCTACACCTTC.

This clonotype turned up a few times. The rearrangement joins TRBV29-1 to TRBJ1-2, with 8 bases aligning to TRBD1. Germline V gene data show CDR1 as SQVTM and CDR2 as ANQGSEA. The CDR3 covers 13 residues. Germline trimming cut 6 bases from V and 3 bases from J; bases unmatched to any gene: 6. The CDR3, as DNA: TGCAGCGTGGACAGGGACGGGGACTATGGCTACACCTTC. Residues: CSVDRDGDYGYTF.

A few counts support this clonotype. This rearrangement joins TRBV15 to TRBJ1-2; no definite D call. V lost 1 base, J lost 0 bases, and 12 bases lay in between. The CDR3 is 16 residues long. Germline CDR1 LNHNV, CDR2 YYDKDF (reference sequence). The CDR3 DNA reads as TGTGCCACCAGCAGAGTAGCGGGAGAGACTAACTATGGCTACACCTTC. Translated: CATSRVAGETNYGYTF.

V usage is TRBV14 and J usage is TRBJ2-6; no firm D call. V lost 2 bases and J 4 bases, leaving 12 bases between the germline ends. Germline CDR1 and CDR2: SGHDN and FVKESK. CDR3 length equals 16 residues. The CDR3 here is CASSQSPHEGANVLTF. In DNA, the CDR3 is TGTGCCAGCAGCCAAAGCCCGCACGAGGGGGCCAACGTCCTGACTTTC.

The chain has TRBV6-1 and TRBJ2-3, with TRBD1 matching over 9 bases. CDR1 and CDR2 (germline): MNHNS, SASEGT. CDR3 length: 15 residues. Trimming cost V 4 bases and J 4 bases; bases outside gene matches: 6. The CDR3 bases are TGTGCCAGCAGTGCGACAGGGGGTAGGGCAGATACGCAGTATTTT. Encoded protein: CASSATGGRADTQYF.

This clonotype came up many times. The chain has TRBV7-9 and TRBJ2-7; 7 bases align to TRBD1. The germline V gene has CDR1 SEHNR and CDR2 FQNEAQ (reference sequence). The CDR3 sequence is 15 residues long. The ends lost 5 bases at V and 4 bases at J; junction bases unmatched: 11. CDR3 residues: CASSRGGARGYEQYF. The CDR3 DNA is TGTGCCAGCAGCCGAGGGGGCGCCAGGGGGTACGAGCAGTACTTC.

The chain uses TRBV7-2 and TRBJ2-6; D call uncertain. Per the germline V gene, CDR1 is SGHTA and CDR2 is FQGNSA. The CDR3 is made up of 14 amino acids. V was cut by 4 bases and J by 4 bases, with 8 bases left in between. The CDR3 reads CASSSFPGANVLTF. In DNA form, the CDR3 reads TGTGCCAGCAGCTCATTTCCCGGGGCCAACGTCCTGACTTTC.

The gene calls are TRBV19 and TRBJ2-5, with D perhaps assigned TRBD1 or TRBD2 (5 bases each). V shed 10 bases and J shed 3 bases, with 12 bases lying between them. The CDR3 extends over 12 amino acids. The germline CDR1 and CDR2 sequences are LNHDA and SQIVND (reference sequence). CDR3 in amino acids: CATPGTEETQYF. CDR3 DNA: TGTGCCACGCCCGGGACGGAAGAGACCCAGTACTTC.

V gene TRBV10-3 combines with J gene TRBJ2-7, with 12 bases matching TRBD2. V gave up 6 bases and J gave up 6 bases; unmatched junction bases: 9. In germline, CDR1 is ENHRY, CDR2 SYGVKD. The CDR3 covers 15 residues. This CDR3 reads CAISRLAGARTEQYF. CDR3 sequence (DNA): TGTGCCATCAGCCGACTAGCGGGGGCGCGAACCGAGCAGTACTTC.

This clonotype has a count of ten or more. This sequence joins TRBV5-4 and TRBJ1-1; tentatively, D is TRBD1 (5 bases). The CDR3 length is 15 residues. V was pared by 4 bases and J by 8 bases, with 21 bases between. Germline V CDR1 and CDR2: SGHNT, YYREEE (reference sequence). The CDR3, as DNA: TGTGCCAGCAGCCCTTCATTGGGCCGGGACGTCGAAGCTTTCTTT. Its protein product is CASSPSLGRDVEAFF. Using reference TRBV5-4 and TRBJ1-1 for the parts outside the CDR3, the full variable domain is ETGVTQSPTHLIKTRGQQVTLRCSSQSGHNTVSWYQQALGQGPQFIFQYYREEENGRGNFPPRFSGLQFPNYSSELNVNALELDDSALYLCASSPSLGRDVEAFFGQGTRLTVV.

This clonotype showed up many times. This chain links TRBV20-1 with TRBJ1-1, with 10 nucleotides matching TRBD1. This CDR3 has 16 amino acids. Germline V lookup: CDR1 DFQATT, CDR2 SNEGSKA (reference sequence). V trimming: 0 bases; J trimming: 0 bases; junction bases outside the gene matches: 4. The CDR3 DNA reads TGCAGTGCTAGAGATCGGGACAGGGGTTTGAACACTGAAGCTTTCTTT. Protein: CSARDRDRGLNTEAFF.

This clonotype was counted many times. The genes are TRBV2 and TRBJ2-5, with 15 positions matching TRBD2. Unmatched junction bases numbered 4, after V lost 6 bases and J lost 2 bases. Germline-derived CDR1 and CDR2 are SNHLY and FYNNEI. This CDR3 is 16 amino acids long. The CDR3 region is CASRLGLAGGQETQYF. The CDR3 DNA follows: TGTGCCAGCAGGTTGGGACTAGCGGGGGGACAAGAGACCCAGTACTTC.

The genes are TRBV2 and TRBJ1-3; 7 nucleotides agree with TRBD1. V dropped 7 bases and J dropped 2; count of bases not matched to a gene: 5. This CDR3 is built from 14 residues. Germline CDR1 and CDR2: SNHLY and FYNNEI. CDR3 DNA sequence: TGTGCCAGCAACCCCCAGGGGGCTGGAAACACCATATATTTT. This sequence encodes CASNPQGAGNTIYF.

This clonotype has just a few counts. This chain uses TRBV18 with TRBJ1-6; D might be TRBD1 (5 bases). The CDR3 is made up of 14 amino acids. Trimming stripped 3 bases from V and 10 bases from J, with 13 bases between. The germline CDR1 and CDR2 sequences are KGHSH and LQKENI. CDR3 bases: TGTGCCAGCTCACCGAGGGGAAATGAATCACCCCTCCACTTT. It specifies CASSPRGNESPLHF.

The chain couples TRBV19 to TRBJ1-2, with D possibly being TRBD1 (5 bases). The germline V gene has CDR1 LNHDA and CDR2 SQIVND (reference sequence). Trimming left V 3 bases short and J 3 bases short, with 26 bases between. This CDR3 spans 19 amino acids. The CDR3 sequence is CASSMRRTRVTGMDYGYTF. In DNA, the CDR3 is TGTGCCAGTAGTATGAGGCGGACACGTGTCACCGGGATGGACTATGGCTACACCTTC.

Ten or more counts support this clonotype. As DNA, the CDR3 is TGTGCCAGCACCGGACAGCAGAACTATGGCTACACCTTC. Encoded protein: CASTGQQNYGYTF. The gene calls are TRBV2 and TRBJ1-2; D perhaps matches TRBD1 (6 bases). CDR1 is SNHLY and CDR2 is FYNNEI in the germline V gene. This CDR3 is 13 amino acids long. The V end was cut by 7 bases, the J end by 2 bases, with 11 bases between. Drawing the rest from reference TRBV2 and TRBJ1-2, the complete variable domain is EPEVTQTPSHQVTQMGQEVILRCVPISNHLYFYWYRQILGQKVEFLVSFYNNEISEKSEIFDDQFSVERPDGSNFTLKIRSTKLEDSAMYFCASTGQQNYGYTFGSGTRLTVV.

In its sample, this clonotype was seen a few times. This chain's CDR3 is CASSIDNDYEQYF. CDR3 nucleotides: TGTGCCAGTAGCATCGACAATGACTACGAGCAGTACTTC. V gene TRBV19 combines with J gene TRBJ2-7; no firm D call. The CDR3 covers 13 residues. CDR1 and CDR2 (germline): LNHDA, SQIVND (reference sequence). The V gene lost 6 bases and the J gene lost 3 bases, with 12 bases spanning the gap.

About this clonotype itself: This may arise from a read error, as a much more abundant clone is one base away. The DNA is omitted, as the CDR3 cannot be located on it reliably, and the CDR3 follows TCRdb's listing. The V gene is TRBV10-1, the J gene TRBJ1-2. The CDR3 numbers 15 amino acids, ends counted. Germline V gene sequence: CDR1 WNHNN, CDR2 SYGVQD (reference sequence). CDR3 loop: CASSEYDSPNYGCTF.

The chain joins TRBV7-2 to TRBJ2-1, with no clear D. The germline V and J ends were trimmed by 6 bases and 2 bases, with 8 bases remaining between them. The CDR3 totals 13 residues. CDR1 is SGHTA and CDR2 is FQGNSA in the germline V gene. CDR3 sequence (DNA): TGTGCCAGCAGTTCGATAACCTACAATGAGCAGTTCTTC. Protein product: CASSSITYNEQFF.

A single count supports this clonotype. The chain links TRBV10-3 to TRBJ1-2, with 8 positions matching TRBD1. The CDR3 consists of 14 residues. The V segment lost 5 bases and the J segment 6 bases; nucleotides outside the gene matches: 8. Germline CDR1 is ENHRY and CDR2 is SYGVKD. CDR3 DNA sequence: TGTGCCATCAGTCTGACAGGGGTGGGGGATGGCTACACCTTC. The encoded protein is CAISLTGVGDGYTF.

The V gene is TRBV19, the J gene TRBJ1-5; D is undetermined. The germline V gene has CDR1 LNHDA and CDR2 SQIVND (reference sequence). The ends were cut back, 6 bases at V and 3 bases at J, with 9 bases in the middle. The CDR3 totals 13 residues. The CDR3 reads CASSPDLNQPQHF. In DNA, the CDR3 is TGTGCCAGTAGCCCGGATCTCAATCAGCCCCAGCATTTT.

The J gene is TRBJ2-7, the V gene TRBV29-1; D gene uncertain. Between the trimmed V and J ends, which lost 3 bases and 3 bases, there was a span of 12 bases. The CDR3 is made up of 13 amino acids. Germline CDR1 SQVTM, CDR2 ANQGSEA. CDR3 amino acids: CSVDDGLGYEQYF. The CDR3 coding sequence is TGCAGCGTTGATGATGGTTTAGGCTACGAGCAGTACTTC.

There are many counts of this clonotype. This chain links TRBV15 with TRBJ1-6; D gene unclear. CDR1 and CDR2 (germline): LNHNV, YYDKDF (reference sequence). The CDR3 totals 13 residues. V was trimmed by 4 bases and J by 8 bases, leaving 9 bases between them. In DNA form, the CDR3 reads TGTGCCACCAGCACCGATATCTATTCACCCCTCCACTTT. The encoded protein is CATSTDIYSPLHF. The entire variable domain, with the rest obtained from reference TRBV15 and TRBJ1-6, is as follows: DAMVIQNPRYQVTQFGKPVTLSCSQTLNHNVMYWYQQKSSQAPKLLFHYYDKDFNNEADTPDNFQSRRPNTSFCFLDIRSPGLGDTAMYLCATSTDIYSPLHFGNGTRLTVT.

There are many counts of this clonotype. The rearrangement joins TRBV12-3 or TRBV12-4 to TRBJ1-1, with D hard to call. The CDR3 has 11 amino acids. Trimming took off 2 bases at V and 8 bases at J, with 6 bases between the two ends. The CDR3 DNA sequence: TGTGCCAGCAGTTTATTAGAAGAAGCTTTCTTT. It is translated as CASSLLEEAFF.

This clonotype was picked up many times. The rearrangement uses TRBV5-6 and TRBJ1-3; TRBD1 might be the D (6 bases). The V end was cut by 4 bases, the J end by 5 bases, with 16 bases between. Germline assignment: CDR1 SGHDT and CDR2 YYEEEE. This CDR3 comprises 15 residues. As DNA, the CDR3 is TGTGCCAGCAGCCCAGGACAGTTCCCTAGAAACACCATATATTTT. It is translated as CASSPGQFPRNTIYF.

This clonotype was recorded many times. The chain joins TRBV5-1 to TRBJ2-2; D call uncertain. This CDR3 is 16 amino acids long. Germline V gene sequence: CDR1 SGHRS, CDR2 YFSETQ. V was trimmed by 0 bases and J by 6 bases, leaving 15 bases between them. CDR3 bases: TGCGCCAGCAGCTTGGCCGTAGGCAGGTCGGCCGGGGAGCTGTTTTTT. Protein: CASSLAVGRSAGELFF.